This T cell receptor (beta chain) is from a study of T cells in Graves' hyperthyroidism and ophthalmopathy. PBMCs came from 10 ml fresh peripheral blood. Trimming shortened V by 7 bases and J by 4 bases, and 19 bases separated the two germline ends. Germline V gene lookup returns CDR1 MNHEY and CDR2 SVGEGT. The CDR3 extends over 15 amino acids. This clonotype was seen repeatedly, ten times or more. What it binds is not known. Study findings and constraints: A 13 V-J signature model discriminated ophthalmopathy versus stable hyperthyroidism. The model made its ophthalmopathy prediction, and onset followed a median around 6.9 months later. Most thyroid clonotypes with frequency above 0.001 were detected in blood.

Using RNA transcripts as the source, TCR beta CDR3 regions were amplified. First-round RT-PCR with HTBI primers amplified the TCR CDR3 region. TCRdb processed the multiplex PCR reads anew with MiXCR; each CDR3 protein has one entry. This table holds roughly 520,000 distinct CDR3 sequences, approximately 24% found once. The chain carries TRBV6-2 or TRBV6-3 and TRBJ1-1, with TRBD1 as a possible D gene (6 bases). This TCR derives from a woman younger than 45 with Graves' ophthalmopathy. Specimen: blood. CDR3 region: CASTSPIGGPTEAFF. In DNA form, the CDR3 reads TGTGCCAGCACCTCCCCGATTGGGGGGCCCACTGAAGCTTTCTTT.